This TCR beta chain was sequenced during a study of cytomegalovirus exposure and HLA in healthy donors. Overall study results and limits: V- and J-gene trimming of TCR beta was linked (in a later analysis) to a missense DCLRE1C variant. Roughly uniform depth of sequencing across donors was assumed in presence/absence analyses. Several top significant clusters appeared, in a later analysis, to be linked to common viral pathogens.

In regard to this clone: The antigen is undetermined.

The study ran its PCR with 60 Vbeta and 13 Jbeta primers. Sequencing used immunoSEQ multiplex PCR; TCRdb keeps in-frame clones, though not all of them. The top ten clones hold 2% to 2.5% of a sample with some 170,000 clones, 55% to 75% of them seen once. The V segment lost 7 bases and the J segment 5 bases; nucleotides outside the gene matches: 5. Germline V gives CDR1 MNHNY, CDR2 SVGAGI (reference sequence). CDR3 size: 13 residues. This chain joins TRBV6-6 and TRBJ2-7, with 10 bases identical to TRBD1. The sequence was collected from a human donor in good health. The sequenced sample was PBMCs. The CDR3 loop is CASTGTGDHEQYF. CDR3 coding DNA: TGTGCCAGCACCGGGACAGGGGACCACGAGCAGTACTTC.